This passage covers 15 T cell receptor beta chains from one sample sequenced in a study of blood T cell repertoires in COVID-19. Produced via immunoSEQ multiplex PCR; TCRdb's table is partial and in-frame only. The sample lists tens of thousands of clones, 86% occurring once. Specimen: peripheral blood. The receptor source for this set is a man in his sixties with acute or convalescent COVID-19.

This chain uses TRBV7-9 with TRBJ2-6, with 9 bases fitting TRBD1. V dropped 3 bases and J dropped 2; count of bases not matched to a gene: 2. CDR1 and CDR2 (germline): SEHNR, FQNEAQ (reference sequence). The CDR3 has 16 residues. The CDR3 DNA reads as TGTGCCAGCAGCTTCGGGACAGGGACTGGGGCCAACGTCCTGACTTTC. Translated: CASSFGTGTGANVLTF. Supplemented by reference TRBV7-9 and TRBJ2-6, the full variable domain reads DTGVSQNPRHKITKRGQNVTFRCDPISEHNRLYWYRQTLGQGPEFLTYFQNEAQLEKSRLLSDRFSAERPKGSFSTLEIQRTEQGDSAMYLCASSFGTGTGANVLTFGAGSRLTVL.

This clone was observed a single time. V usage is TRBV27 and J usage is TRBJ2-3, with TRBD2 as a possible D gene (5 bases). CDR3 length: 11 amino acids. V lost 6 bases and J lost 5, with 6 bases in between. Germline-derived CDR1 and CDR2 are MNHEY and SMNVEV (reference sequence). CDR3 DNA sequence: TGTGCCAGCAGCCGGGGAGATACGCAGTATTTT. Residues: CASSRGDTQYF.

This clone has just a few counts. This chain links TRBV5-1 with TRBJ2-7; D may be TRBD1 (6 bases). V lost 7 bases and J 2 bases, leaving 13 bases between the germline ends. This CDR3 region has 13 residues. Germline V gene data show CDR1 as SGHRS and CDR2 as YFSETQ. For the CDR3, the DNA is TGCGCCAGCGGCGGCAGGGGTACCTACGAGCAGTACTTC. Residues: CASGGRGTYEQYF.

CDR3 coding DNA: TGTGCCAGCTCACCCTCGACAGGGCTGCTCGGTGAAAAACTGTTTTTT. Translated, it gives CASSPSTGLLGEKLFF. The chain couples TRBV18 to TRBJ1-4, with TRBD1 matching 7 bases. From germline, CDR1 is KGHSH and CDR2 LQKENI. The length of the CDR3 is 16 residues. Unmatched junction bases numbered 11, after V lost 3 bases and J lost 7 bases.

The CDR3 spells CASSLGGGTDSPLHF. The CDR3 DNA reads as TGTGCCAGCAGCTTGGGAGGTGGGACAGATTCACCCCTCCACTTT. This sequence joins TRBV5-5 and TRBJ1-6, with TRBD1 identical over 7 bases. CDR1 is SGHKS, CDR2 YYEKEE, per germline (reference sequence). The CDR3 length is 15 residues. Unmatched junction bases numbered 5, after V lost 0 bases and J lost 8 bases. The full variable domain, its missing parts supplied by reference TRBV5-5 and TRBJ1-6, is DAGVTQSPTHLIKTRGQQVTLRCSPISGHKSVSWYQQVLGQGPQFIFQYYEKEERGRGNFPDRFSARQFPNYSSELNVNALLLGDSALYLCASSLGGGTDSPLHFGNGTRLTVT.

This rearrangement joins TRBV9 to TRBJ2-5, with TRBD2 matching over 10 bases. The CDR3 consists of 16 residues. V trimming: 0 bases; J trimming: 1 base; junction bases outside the gene matches: 3. Germline loops: CDR1 SGDLS, CDR2 YYNGEE. The CDR3 nucleotides are TGTGCCAGCAGCGTAGTGGCTAGCGGGGGCCAAGAGACCCAGTACTTC. Translating it yields CASSVVASGGQETQYF.

V and J are TRBV5-1 and TRBJ2-2; a weak D match, TRBD2 (5 bases). With 4 bases removed from V and 4 bases from J, the gap between germline ends came to 14 bases. The germline gives CDR1 SGHRS, CDR2 YFSETQ. This CDR3 is 15 amino acids long. CDR3 loop: CASSQEAGRTGELFF. In nucleotides, the CDR3 is TGCGCCAGCAGCCAGGAGGCGGGTCGCACCGGGGAGCTGTTTTTT.

This chain links TRBV6-1 with TRBJ1-3; D call uncertain. Germline V gene lookup returns CDR1 MNHNS and CDR2 SASEGT. This CDR3 has 14 residues. V was clipped by 2 bases and J by 4 bases, with 9 bases between them. The CDR3 reads CASSEFRGGNTIYF. The CDR3 DNA reads TGTGCCAGCAGTGAATTCAGAGGCGGAAACACCATATATTTT.

Only a few counts were recorded for this clone. The CDR3 spells CASSLDRANSPLHF. The DNA for the CDR3 is TGCGCCAGCAGCCTGGACAGGGCTAATTCACCCCTCCACTTT. The chain joins TRBV4-1 to TRBJ1-6, with 8 bases identical to TRBD1. In germline, CDR1 is MGHRA, CDR2 YSYEKL. Trimming at V came to 4 bases and at J to 6 bases, leaving 2 bases not matched to a gene. This CDR3 comprises 14 residues.

The gene calls are TRBV19 and TRBJ1-5; weak D call: TRBD1 (5 bases). Germline lookup yields CDR1 LNHDA and CDR2 SQIVND (reference sequence). The V end was cut by 11 bases, the J end by 5 bases, with 16 bases between. The CDR3 has 13 residues. The CDR3 protein is CAGALRVDQPQHF. The CDR3 DNA reads as TGTGCCGGAGCCCTCAGGGTCGATCAGCCCCAGCATTTT.

The genes are TRBV5-4 and TRBJ1-2; TRBD1 agrees at 7 bases. Germline-derived CDR1 and CDR2 are SGHNT and YYREEE (reference sequence). Unmatched junction bases numbered 11, after V lost 4 bases and J lost 8 bases. The CDR3 has 14 residues. The CDR3 DNA sequence: TGTGCCAGCAGCCCAGAAGTCCAGGGGGGAGGCTACACCTTC. It is translated as CASSPEVQGGGYTF.

The gene calls are TRBV2 and TRBJ2-7; D is possibly TRBD1 (6 bases). Per the germline V gene, CDR1 is SNHLY and CDR2 is FYNNEI. The CDR3 totals 12 residues. With 3 bases removed from V and 3 bases from J, the gap between germline ends came to 6 bases. The CDR3 protein is CASSDRGYEQYF. The CDR3 DNA sequence: TGTGCCAGCAGTGACAGGGGCTACGAGCAGTACTTC.

J is TRBJ2-1 and V is TRBV28; 13 bases line up with TRBD2. J lost 15 bases, V lost 2 bases, and 13 bases had no gene match. Per germline, CDR1 MDHEN and CDR2 SYDVKM. The CDR3 length is 16 residues. The CDR3 DNA follows: TGTGCCAGCAGTTTACCCCGGACTAGCGGGGGCGCAGGTCGGTTCTTC. Translating gives CASSLPRTSGGAGRFF.

This chain joins TRBV30 and TRBJ1-2, with a tentative D call TRBD1 (5 bases). The CDR3 spans 15 residues. Germline lookup yields CDR1 GTSNPN and CDR2 SVGIG (reference sequence). V was trimmed by 5 bases and J by 1 base, leaving 17 bases between them. CDR3 nucleotides: TGTGCCTGGGTACACCGGGGGAGTTTTAACTATGGCTACACCTTC. It encodes CAWVHRGSFNYGYTF.

This clone was seen a handful of times. The chain employs TRBV19 and TRBJ2-4; TRBD1 aligns across 9 bases. Trimming removed 6 bases from V and 5 bases from J; junction bases left unmatched: 5. Looked up from germline, CDR1 is LNHDA and CDR2 is SQIVND (reference sequence). The CDR3 consists of 14 residues. The CDR3 region is CASSIQGAQNIQYF. The CDR3 nucleotides read TGTGCCAGTAGCATACAGGGGGCCCAAAACATTCAGTACTTC.